The 22 T cell receptor beta chains below all came from one sample that was sequenced in a study of blood T cell repertoires in COVID-19 (dated by TCRdb to the early 2020s). The library was built by means of the immunoSEQ multiplex PCR assay. Held by TCRdb, this immuneACCESS table contains in-frame sequences only and omits some clones. Under half of the omission traces to an unresolved V gene where checked; the cause of the rest is unknown. The sample records about 55,000 clones, 75% to 95% of which are singletons. The ten largest clonotypes hold 14% of the sample. Input material: peripheral blood. Receptors originate from a human donor with active COVID-19. The donor label of this sample is uncertain.

This clone was seen a single time. The chain has TRBV24-1 and TRBJ2-1; TRBD2 matches 7 bases. V was pared by 3 bases and J by 9 bases, with 7 bases of the junction left unmatched. The CDR3 has 14 amino acids. Germline V gene data show CDR1 as KGHDR and CDR2 as SFDVKD. This chain's CDR3 is CATSDPAPGGEQFF. CDR3 bases: TGTGCCACCAGTGATCCGGCCCCGGGGGGTGAGCAGTTCTTC.

The V call is TRBV29-1, the J call TRBJ2-7, with TRBD1 matching over 12 bases. Germline values: CDR1 SQVTM, CDR2 ANQGSEA. The CDR3 covers 14 residues. V shed 2 bases and J 5 bases; nucleotides not matched to a gene: 4. The DNA for the CDR3 is TGCAGCGTTGAATACGGGACAGGGGGCAACGAGCAGTACTTC. Its translation: CSVEYGTGGNEQYF.

The J gene is TRBJ2-5, the V gene TRBV19, with TRBD2 matching over 10 bases. CDR1 LNHDA and CDR2 SQIVND come from the germline V gene (reference sequence). The CDR3 runs 13 residues. With 8 bases clipped from V and 5 bases from J, the junction kept 5 bases outside the gene matches. The CDR3 DNA reads TGTGCCAGTCAAGCGGGGGGGCCGGAGACCCAGTACTTC. Protein product: CASQAGGPETQYF.

This chain connects TRBV5-1 to TRBJ2-3; a weak D match, TRBD1 (6 bases). The germline CDR1 and CDR2 sequences are SGHRS and YFSETQ. CDR3 length equals 13 residues. V was trimmed by 7 bases and J by 2 bases, leaving 11 bases between them. Here the CDR3 reads CASSGQYTDTQYF. CDR3 nucleotides: TGCGCCAGCTCCGGACAGTACACAGATACGCAGTATTTT.

The chain uses TRBV21-1 and TRBJ1-5. TRBV21-1 is a pseudogene locus. CDR3 length: 13 residues. DNA for the CDR3: TGTGCCAGCAGCATGGCCCAAGAGGAGCCCCAGCATTTT. Protein sequence: CASSMAQEEPQHF.

This sequence joins TRBV6-5 and TRBJ2-5, with D maybe TRBD1 (6 bases). The germline gives CDR1 MNHEY, CDR2 SVGAGI. The CDR3 length is 14 residues. Trimming stripped 5 bases from V and 2 bases from J, with 12 bases between. CDR3 in DNA: TGTGCCAGCAGTCTGACAGGAACACAAGAGACCCAGTACTTC. It yields the protein CASSLTGTQETQYF.

This chain connects TRBV5-5 to TRBJ2-5, with no clear D. V was shortened by 4 bases and J by 4 bases, with 11 bases between the two germline ends. The CDR3 covers 13 residues. Germline V gene data show CDR1 as SGHKS and CDR2 as YYEKEE (reference sequence). CDR3 nucleotide sequence: TGTGCCAGCAGCCTAACTCCGGGAGAGACCCAGTACTTC. Encoded protein: CASSLTPGETQYF.

The genes are TRBV4-2 and TRBJ2-1, with 9 bases aligning to TRBD1. In germline, CDR1 is LGHNA, CDR2 YNFKEQ. This CDR3 is built from 16 residues. J gave up 7 bases and V 1 base, and 8 bases lay outside the gene matches. CDR3 sequence: CASSQAPGQGGNEQFF. In DNA form, the CDR3 reads TGTGCCAGCAGCCAAGCCCCGGGACAGGGAGGAAATGAGCAGTTCTTC.

J is TRBJ1-2 and V is TRBV6-2 or TRBV6-3, with 7 bases that match TRBD1. Germline lookup yields CDR1 MNHEY and CDR2 SVGEGT. The CDR3 extends over 13 amino acids. The V gene end was trimmed by 5 bases and the J gene end by 4 bases; junction bases not matched to a gene: 4. The chain's CDR3 is CASSLGQSYGYTF. CDR3 coding DNA: TGTGCCAGCAGTCTGGGACAGTCCTATGGCTACACCTTC.

The CDR3 protein is CASSDGTGYLSYEQYV. CDR3 bases: TGTGCCAGCAGTGATGGGACAGGGTACCTCTCCTACGAGCAGTACGTC. V is TRBV6-2 or TRBV6-3 and J is TRBJ2-7; 9 nucleotides agree with TRBD1. CDR1 is MNHEY, CDR2 SVGEGT, per germline. The CDR3 has 16 amino acids. J was trimmed by 0 bases and V by 5 bases; bases with no gene match: 8.

V is TRBV19 and J is TRBJ1-1; D is possibly TRBD1 (5 bases). Trimming took off 3 bases at V and 0 bases at J, with 14 bases between the two ends. CDR1 LNHDA and CDR2 SQIVND come from the germline V gene (reference sequence). The CDR3 extends over 16 amino acids. CDR3: CASSINPGIMNTEAFF. CDR3 nucleotide sequence: TGTGCCAGTAGTATTAATCCAGGGATAATGAACACTGAAGCTTTCTTT.

The chain employs TRBV5-1 and TRBJ1-6, with D unclear. This CDR3 contains 16 residues. Trimming removed 2 bases from V and 5 bases from J, with 14 bases in between. Germline V CDR1 and CDR2: SGHRS, YFSETQ. Here the CDR3 reads CASSFGPEGNNSPLHF. The CDR3 coding sequence is TGCGCCAGCAGCTTCGGACCTGAGGGAAATAATTCACCCCTCCACTTT.

The chain carries TRBV12-5 and TRBJ1-1; D may be TRBD1 (6 bases). The CDR3 is 15 amino acids. Germline assignment: CDR1 LGHNT and CDR2 FRNRAP. The germline V and J ends were trimmed by 5 bases and 5 bases, with 18 bases remaining between them. The CDR3 DNA follows: TGTGCTAGTGGTCAAGGGGGAAGGGCCTTTACTGAAGCTTTCTTT. It encodes CASGQGGRAFTEAFF. Based on the CDR3 plus reference TRBV12-5 and TRBJ1-1, the full variable domain is DARVTQTPRHKVTEMGQEVTMRCQPILGHNTVFWYRQTMMQGLELLAYFRNRAPLDDSGMPKDRFSAEMPDATLATLKIQPSEPRDSAVYFCASGQGGRAFTEAFFGQGTRLTVV.

This chain links TRBV29-1 with TRBJ2-1, with 11 bases aligning to TRBD1. CDR1 and CDR2 from the germline V gene are SQVTM and ANQGSEA. J was trimmed by 4 bases and V by 7 bases; bases with no gene match: 6. The CDR3 consists of 14 residues. Here the CDR3 DNA reads TGCAGCGCCCAGGGGACAGGGGGTTACAATGAGCAGTTCTTC. Protein: CSAQGTGGYNEQFF.

CDR3 protein: CASGLLAGGPDEQFF. The CDR3 nucleotides read TGCGCCAGCGGCCTACTAGCGGGAGGGCCGGATGAGCAGTTCTTC. This chain links TRBV5-1 with TRBJ2-1, with TRBD2 matching 13 bases. The V segment lost 7 bases and the J segment 8 bases; nucleotides outside the gene matches: 9. Germline CDR1 and CDR2: SGHRS and YFSETQ. The CDR3 extends over 15 amino acids.

The rearrangement uses TRBV11-2 and TRBJ2-3, with D possibly matching TRBD2 (5 bases). The germline V and J ends were trimmed by 1 base and 4 bases, with 6 bases remaining between them. Germline CDR1 SGHAT, CDR2 FQNNGV. The CDR3 spans 13 residues. The CDR3 nucleotides are TGTGCCAGCAGCTTAGGACTATCAGATACGCAGTATTTT. Its translation: CASSLGLSDTQYF.

This clone was counted a single time. V gene TRBV5-1 combines with J gene TRBJ2-2; 8 positions match TRBD1. CDR1 is SGHRS and CDR2 is YFSETQ in the germline V gene. The CDR3 loop spans 14 amino acids. V lost 4 bases, J lost 6 bases, and 5 bases stayed unmatched. CDR3 in amino acids: CASSATGEAGELFF. The DNA for the CDR3 is TGCGCCAGCAGCGCGACAGGGGAGGCCGGGGAGCTGTTTTTT.

This clone came up once. The chain employs TRBV19 and TRBJ2-6, with D maybe TRBD1 (5 bases). V was cut by 6 bases and J by 4 bases, with 13 bases left in between. CDR3 length: 15 residues. Germline V gene sequence: CDR1 LNHDA, CDR2 SQIVND (reference sequence). The CDR3 DNA follows: TGTGCCAGTAGGCGACAGATTTACGGGGCCAACGTCCTGACTTTC. Translation: CASRRQIYGANVLTF.

V is TRBV6-4 and J is TRBJ2-3; 11 bases match TRBD2. Per the germline V gene, CDR1 is MRHNA and CDR2 is SNTAGT. The CDR3 has 15 amino acids. V was clipped by 4 bases and J by 2 bases; unmatched bases: 2. The CDR3: CASSVSGGATDTQYF. CDR3 bases: TGTGCCAGCAGTGTTAGCGGGGGGGCCACAGATACGCAGTATTTT.

The chain is built from TRBV18 and TRBJ1-2, with D possibly TRBD1 on 5 matching bases. V was cut by 1 base and J by 6 bases, with 12 bases left in between. The CDR3 loop spans 14 amino acids. The V gene's germline CDR1 is KGHSH and CDR2 LQKENI. The CDR3 sequence: CASSPLAREDGYTF. The CDR3 bases are TGTGCCAGCTCACCACTAGCCAGGGAGGATGGCTACACCTTC.

The genes are TRBV15 and TRBJ1-4; D gene unclear. V shed 3 bases and J shed 2 bases, with 13 bases lying between them. The CDR3 length is 16 residues. Germline-derived CDR1 and CDR2 are LNHNV and YYDKDF (reference sequence). For the CDR3, the DNA is TGTGCCACCAGCAGCGGGAAAGGTGGGACTAATGAAAAACTGTTTTTT. Its protein product is CATSSGKGGTNEKLFF.

This chain connects TRBV5-6 to TRBJ2-1; 14 nucleotides agree with TRBD2. Trimming removed 3 bases from V and 6 bases from J; junction bases left unmatched: 2. Looked up from germline, CDR1 is SGHDT and CDR2 is YYEEEE. This CDR3 spans 15 amino acids. The CDR3 DNA reads as TGTGCCAGCAGCTGGGGGACTAGCGGGAGCAATGAGCAGTTCTTC. It translates to CASSWGTSGSNEQFF.